The 17 T cell receptor beta chains presented below share a single source sample, sequenced in a study of Graves' ophthalmopathy and Graves' hyperthyroidism. Investigators amplified TCR beta CDR3 regions from RNA transcripts. Second-round multiplex PCR came after first-round RT-PCR with HTBI primers. One entry per CDR3 protein results from TCRdb running MiXCR on the multiplex PCR reads. The data hold roughly 600,000 distinct CDR3 sequences, with approximately 35% observed a single time. Sample: peripheral blood or thyroid tissue (not recorded which). The receptors were sampled from an adult man with Graves' hyperthyroidism.

The chain carries TRBV20-1 and TRBJ2-6; TRBD2 might be the D (6 bases). Trimming removed 3 bases at V and 1 base at J, with 7 bases between. Germline V lookup: CDR1 DFQATT, CDR2 SNEGSKA (reference sequence). The CDR3 is 14 amino acids. CDR3 residues: CSASGRSGANVLTF. The CDR3 DNA sequence: TGCAGTGCTAGTGGGAGGTCTGGGGCCAACGTCCTGACTTTC.

This clonotype was found a few times. This rearrangement joins TRBV24-1 to TRBJ1-5; D uncertain. Germline V gives CDR1 KGHDR, CDR2 SFDVKD. V was pared by 3 bases and J by 6 bases, with 14 bases between. The CDR3 runs 15 residues. The CDR3 here is CATSDPGDPLQPQHF. The DNA of the CDR3 is TGTGCCACCAGTGATCCCGGAGACCCCCTTCAGCCCCAGCATTTT.

This clonotype was seen a few times. The chain couples TRBV5-1 to TRBJ2-3; 11 nucleotides align to TRBD1. The CDR3 runs 14 residues. Germline V gene lookup returns CDR1 SGHRS and CDR2 YFSETQ. The V gene end was trimmed by 3 bases and the J gene end by 6 bases; junction bases not matched to a gene: 3. The CDR3, as DNA: TGCGCCAGCAGCTACGGGACAGGGGGTGATACGCAGTATTTT. Its translation: CASSYGTGGDTQYF.

Of note for this clonotype: One end of the junction varies from germline; a read error may be responsible. The chain couples TRBV7-3 to TRBJ1-2; no reliable D call. The CDR3 extends over 11 amino acids. Germline-derived CDR1 and CDR2 are SGHTA and FQGTGA. In nucleotides, the CDR3 is TGCGCCGGCAGCCATGAGGATGGCTACACCTTC. It translates to CAGSHEDGYTF.

V gene TRBV2 combines with J gene TRBJ2-7; 8 bases fit TRBD2. V gave up 8 bases and J gave up 2 bases; unmatched junction bases: 11. Germline CDR1 reads SNHLY; CDR2 reads FYNNEI. CDR3 length: 15 residues. CDR3 DNA: TGTGCCAGCGTTGAAGGTCCGGGGGGGGCCTACGAGCAGTACTTC. This codes for CASVEGPGGAYEQYF.

This clonotype was seen repeatedly, ten times or more. The genes are TRBV2 and TRBJ2-7, with D perhaps matching TRBD2 (5 bases). V was clipped by 8 bases and J by 6 bases, with 11 bases between them. The CDR3 loop spans 11 amino acids. Germline V gene sequence: CDR1 SNHLY, CDR2 FYNNEI. This CDR3 is CASGSMREQYF. CDR3 nucleotides: TGTGCCAGCGGGAGTATGCGCGAGCAGTACTTC.

Only one count was recorded for this clonotype. Possible read error: a much larger clone is one base away. V and J are TRBV12-3 or TRBV12-4 and TRBJ1-4, with D perhaps matching TRBD1 (5 bases). This CDR3 comprises 15 residues. Here the CDR3 reads CASSTEGRVNEELFF. The CDR3 DNA is TGTGCCAGCAGTACCGAGGGACGGGTAAATGAAGAACTGTTTTTT.

This clonotype turned up a few times. The J gene is TRBJ2-7, the V gene TRBV27; no reliable D call. Germline V CDR1 and CDR2: MNHEY, SMNVEV (reference sequence). The CDR3 loop spans 13 amino acids. Trimming cost V 6 bases and J 7 bases, with 16 bases left between them. CDR3 DNA sequence: TGTGCCAGCAGGGCCCCCCGTACGTGGGAGCAGTACTTC. It translates to CASRAPRTWEQYF.

About this clonotype: A much more abundant neighbour one base away suggests this may be a read error. This chain connects TRBV6-6 to TRBJ2-7, with D perhaps TRBD2 (7 bases). The CDR3 runs 15 residues. Germline lookup yields CDR1 MNHNY and CDR2 SVGAGI (reference sequence). The V end was cut by 4 bases, the J end by 1 base, with 14 bases between. The CDR3 reads CASSSEQGGSYEQYF. For the CDR3, the DNA is TGTGCCAGCAGTTCGGAACAGGGAGGGTCCTACGAGCAGTACTTC.

This chain joins TRBV2 and TRBJ2-5; TRBD1 matches 9 bases. J was trimmed by 9 bases and V by 1 base; bases with no gene match: 6. The CDR3 has 14 amino acids. Germline assignment: CDR1 SNHLY and CDR2 FYNNEI. The CDR3: CASSEDATGGAQYF. CDR3 nucleotides: TGTGCCAGCAGTGAAGATGCCACAGGGGGCGCCCAGTACTTC.

About this clonotype itself: A much more abundant neighbour one base away suggests this may be a read error. The CDR3 DNA follows: TGTGCCAGCAGTTTATTACATCAAGAGACCCAGTACTTC. As protein: CASSLLHQETQYF. The chain has TRBV12-3 or TRBV12-4 and TRBJ2-5; D is uncertain. The V gene lost 2 bases and the J gene lost 2 bases, with 6 bases spanning the gap. This CDR3 is 13 amino acids long.

This clonotype was counted only a few times. The V and J genes are TRBV7-6 and TRBJ2-7; maybe TRBD2 (6 bases). V gave up 1 base and J gave up 7 bases, with 17 bases separating them. CDR1 is SGHVS and CDR2 is FNYEAQ in the germline V gene. This CDR3 has 15 amino acids. The CDR3 sequence is CASSLGGAPDREQYF. DNA of the CDR3: TGTGCCAGCAGCTTAGGCGGGGCACCGGATAGGGAGCAGTACTTC.

This clonotype was seen repeatedly, ten times or more. The chain carries TRBV9 and TRBJ1-2, with D possibly TRBD1 on 5 matching bases. Trimming left V 0 bases short and J 6 bases short, with 12 bases between. Germline CDR1 is SGDLS and CDR2 is YYNGEE. This CDR3 is 14 amino acids long. CDR3 DNA: TGTGCCAGCAGCGTAGCGGGGGGGGAGGATGGCTACACCTTC. Its protein is CASSVAGGEDGYTF.

The rearrangement links TRBV29-1 to TRBJ1-2; D call uncertain. The CDR3 contains 9 residues. Germline V gene lookup returns CDR1 SQVTM and CDR2 ANQGSEA. V was shortened by 4 bases and J by 8 bases, with 5 bases between the two germline ends. In DNA form, the CDR3 reads TGCAGCGTTGGAAGGGGCTACACCTTC. The encoded protein is CSVGRGYTF.

This clonotype was seen repeatedly, ten times or more. This rearrangement joins TRBV7-2 to TRBJ2-5; tentatively, D is TRBD1 or TRBD2 (5 bases each). This CDR3 contains 14 residues. Germline-derived CDR1 and CDR2 are SGHTA and FQGNSA. The V end was cut by 7 bases, the J end by 4 bases, with 16 bases between. The CDR3 DNA follows: TGTGCCAGCACCCCAATGAGAGGGGTAGAGACCCAGTACTTC. Protein product: CASTPMRGVETQYF.

Remarks on this clonotype: A much larger clone sits a single nucleotide away, making a read error possible. The CDR3 does not close with the conserved phenylalanine or tryptophan, likely indicating a read error. J is TRBJ1-1 and V is TRBV29-1; 8 bases are a match to TRBD1. V lost 6 bases to trimming and J lost 0 bases; unmatched junction nucleotides: 3. The V gene's germline CDR1 is SQVTM and CDR2 ANQGSEA. The CDR3 has 13 residues. CDR3 region: CSVMGQVNTEAFS. Written as DNA, the CDR3 is TGCAGCGTGATGGGACAGGTGAACACTGAAGCTTTCTCT.

This clonotype has ten or more counts. This chain connects TRBV20-1 to TRBJ1-1; TRBD1 might be the D (5 bases). The CDR3 spans 13 residues. CDR1 is DFQATT and CDR2 is SNEGSKA in the germline V gene (reference sequence). The V end was cut by 6 bases, the J end by 2 bases, with 13 bases between. This chain's CDR3 is CSAEQDRNTEAFF. CDR3 sequence (DNA): TGCAGTGCGGAACAGGACCGAAACACTGAAGCTTTCTTT.